This T cell receptor beta chain was identified during a study of T cells after yellow fever vaccination. Overall study: Preparation of fractions with low cell numbers was performed using SMART-Seq v4 Ultra Low Input.

Regarding this clonotype: No antigen is known for it.

A universal primer site and UMIs were added as TCR cDNA was made by 5'RACE template switching. TCRdb reprocessed the 5' RACE reads via MiXCR and lists one record per CDR3 protein. The data show about 120,000 distinct CDR3 sequences, almost 9% seen once. Whole-study results and caveats: Abundant bulk-population clonotypes could contaminate the FACS-sorted repertoires. The secondary response peaked faster, at day 5 versus 15, but was weaker.

Trimming took off 10 bases at V and 0 bases at J, with 10 bases between the two ends. The germline gives CDR1 MNHNS, CDR2 SASEGT. The CDR3 sequence is 13 residues long. The chain recombines TRBV6-1 with TRBJ1-3, with unresolved D. The sample consisted of CD8+ T cells sorted from PBMCs, taken on the day of the yellow fever booster vaccination. The sequence was collected from a man younger than 30 who received the YFV17D yellow fever vaccine. CDR3 in DNA: TGTGCCACACAGATCCTCTCTGGAAACACCATATATTTT. As protein: CATQILSGNTIYF.